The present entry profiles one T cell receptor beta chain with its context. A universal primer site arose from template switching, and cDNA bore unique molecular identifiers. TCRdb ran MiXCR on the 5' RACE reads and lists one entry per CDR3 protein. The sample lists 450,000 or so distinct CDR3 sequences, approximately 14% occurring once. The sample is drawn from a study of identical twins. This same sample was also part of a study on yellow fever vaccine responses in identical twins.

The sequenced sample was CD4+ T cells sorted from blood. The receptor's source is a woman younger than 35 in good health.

CDR3 nucleotides: TGCGCCAGCAGCCAGGGAACAGGGAATGATTGGAATACGCAGTATTTT. Translating gives CASSQGTGNDWNTQYF. The chain links TRBV4-3 to TRBJ2-3, with a weak D call TRBD1 (6 bases). V lost 3 bases and J lost 7, with 20 bases in between. The CDR3 spans 16 residues. Germline V lookup: CDR1 LGHNA, CDR2 YSLEER.